The 14 T cell receptor beta chains given below trace back to one sample, sequenced in a study of blood T cell repertoires in COVID-19. Data came from immunoSEQ multiplex PCR; TCRdb stores just in-frame clones and leaves some out. Found here are over 100,000 clones, approximately 84% of them singletons; the top ten hold approximately 27%. The sequenced material came from peripheral blood. The receptor set was obtained from a man between 60 and 70 years old with acute or convalescent COVID-19.

The chain has TRBV18 and TRBJ2-5; 10 nucleotides match TRBD1. The CDR3 covers 16 residues. Germline V gene lookup returns CDR1 KGHSH and CDR2 LQKENI. Germline trimming cut 3 bases from V and 1 base from J; bases unmatched to any gene: 5. The chain's CDR3 is CASSPRTGGFQETQYF. The CDR3 DNA reads TGTGCCAGCTCACCCCGGACAGGGGGTTTCCAAGAGACCCAGTACTTC.

The genes are TRBV27 and TRBJ1-2, with TRBD1 as a possible D gene (5 bases). The V end lost 1 base, the J end lost 7 bases, and 13 bases lay between the germline ends. The CDR3 covers 14 residues. Germline V gives CDR1 MNHEY, CDR2 SMNVEV (reference sequence). The CDR3 region has the DNA TGTGCCAGCAGTTTATACGGGGGGGGTGGTGGCTACACCTTC. Its protein product is CASSLYGGGGGYTF.

V is TRBV3-1 (or the pseudogene TRBV3-2) and J is TRBJ1-1, with 8 bases identical to TRBD1. Germline V gene data show CDR1 as LGHDT and CDR2 as YNNKEL (reference sequence). The trim removed 3 bases at V and 6 bases at J, leaving 6 bases unmatched. The CDR3 spans 14 residues. The CDR3 nucleotides are TGTGCCAGCAGCCAGAACGGACAGGGTGCTGAAGCTTTCTTT. Translated: CASSQNGQGAEAFF.

This rearrangement joins TRBV28 to TRBJ1-1; D is unclear. This CDR3 region has 12 residues. Germline assignment: CDR1 MDHEN and CDR2 SYDVKM. Trimming pared 7 bases from V and 6 bases from J, leaving 12 bases between. CDR3 DNA: TGTGCCAGCACCCTTAGGAGGGCTGAAGCTTTCTTT. Translated, it gives CASTLRRAEAFF.

The chain is built from TRBV2 and TRBJ1-1; TRBD1 matches 7 bases. V was clipped by 1 base and J by 4 bases; unmatched bases: 9. CDR3 length: 16 residues. CDR1 and CDR2 from the germline V gene are SNHLY and FYNNEI. The DNA of the CDR3 is TGTGCCAGCAGTGAAGAGGGGGCAGGGGGGTTCACTGAAGCTTTCTTT. It is translated as CASSEEGAGGFTEAFF.

This clone was counted once. V and J are TRBV5-4 and TRBJ2-3; TRBD1 agrees at 9 bases. Per the germline V gene, CDR1 is SGHNT and CDR2 is YYREEE (reference sequence). V gave up 4 bases and J gave up 3 bases; unmatched junction bases: 6. The CDR3 spans 15 residues. As DNA, the CDR3 is TGTGCCAGCAGCATTAACAGGGGGCAGACAGATACGCAGTATTTT. It translates to CASSINRGQTDTQYF.

The V and J genes are TRBV6-5 and TRBJ1-2; 7 nucleotides match TRBD1. The trim removed 2 bases at V and 7 bases at J, leaving 13 bases unmatched. The CDR3 is 16 residues long. CDR1 and CDR2 (germline): MNHEY, SVGAGI. The CDR3 loop is CASSYKPTGSLSGYTF. CDR3 coding DNA: TGTGCCAGCAGTTACAAACCGACAGGGTCTTTGTCTGGCTACACCTTC.

The rearrangement joins TRBV25-1 to TRBJ1-5; maybe TRBD1 (5 bases). The length of the CDR3 is 14 residues. V dropped 4 bases and J dropped 7 bases, with 14 bases sitting between them. CDR1 and CDR2 (germline): MGHDK, SYGVNS. In DNA, the CDR3 is TGTGCCAGCAGTGGCGATATAGGGGTCCAGCCCCAGCATTTT. Its translation is CASSGDIGVQPQHF.

This chain joins TRBV5-1 and TRBJ2-3; 10 bases agree with TRBD2. Trimming took 5 bases from V and 4 from J; bases not matched to a gene: 4. This CDR3 contains 14 residues. Germline-derived CDR1 and CDR2 are SGHRS and YFSETQ. CDR3 sequence: CASRPLAGADTQYF. CDR3 coding DNA: TGCGCCAGCAGACCCCTAGCGGGAGCAGATACGCAGTATTTT.

The chain recombines TRBV7-8 with TRBJ1-2; D might be TRBD1 (6 bases). V dropped 5 bases and J dropped 3 bases, with 13 bases sitting between them. From germline, CDR1 is SGHVS and CDR2 FQNEAQ. The CDR3 totals 14 residues. CDR3 residues: CASSLRGGDYGYTF. The CDR3 coding sequence is TGTGCCAGCAGCCTTCGGGGGGGCGACTATGGCTACACCTTC.

V is TRBV30 and J is TRBJ2-4; 10 bases are shared with TRBD1. Losses at the gene ends were 1 base for V and 9 bases for J; bases not matched to a gene: 15. CDR3 length: 17 amino acids. Germline V gene lookup returns CDR1 GTSNPN and CDR2 SVGIG (reference sequence). The CDR3 DNA follows: TGTGCCTGGAGTGCAAGACCAGGGGACAGGGGATATGGCATTCAGTACTTC. This translates into CAWSARPGDRGYGIQYF.

The chain carries TRBV4-3 and TRBJ2-2; perhaps TRBD1 as D (5 bases). Trimming took off 0 bases at V and 6 bases at J, with 8 bases between the two ends. Germline CDR1 reads LGHNA; CDR2 reads YSLEER. The CDR3 loop spans 14 amino acids. The CDR3 sequence is CASSQDRGSGELFF. The CDR3 bases are TGCGCCAGCAGCCAAGATAGGGGCTCCGGGGAGCTGTTTTTT.

The gene calls are TRBV5-4 and TRBJ2-2, with 7 bases aligning to TRBD1. V dropped 3 bases and J dropped 3; count of bases not matched to a gene: 5. This CDR3 region has 15 residues. Germline-derived CDR1 and CDR2 are SGHNT and YYREEE (reference sequence). The CDR3 is CASSSPQGDTGELFF. The CDR3 bases are TGTGCCAGCAGCTCACCCCAGGGGGACACCGGGGAGCTGTTTTTT. The entire variable domain, with the rest obtained from reference TRBV5-4 and TRBJ2-2, is as follows: ETGVTQSPTHLIKTRGQQVTLRCSSQSGHNTVSWYQQALGQGPQFIFQYYREEENGRGNFPPRFSGLQFPNYSSELNVNALELDDSALYLCASSSPQGDTGELFFGEGSRLTVL.

The genes are TRBV9 and TRBJ1-6; 7 positions match TRBD1. Germline V gives CDR1 SGDLS, CDR2 YYNGEE. The CDR3 has 15 amino acids. Trimming at V came to 5 bases and at J to 8 bases, leaving 10 bases not matched to a gene. The CDR3 coding sequence is TGTGCCAGCAGTACAGGGGTCTCAGTAGATTCACCCCTCCACTTT. It codes for CASSTGVSVDSPLHF. Using reference TRBV9 and TRBJ1-6 for the parts outside the CDR3, the full variable domain is DSGVTQTPKHLITATGQRVTLRCSPRSGDLSVYWYQQSLDQGLQFLIQYYNGEERAKGNILERFSAQQFPDLHSELNLSSLELGDSALYFCASSTGVSVDSPLHFGNGTRLTVT.